The 10 T cell receptor beta chains reported below all come from one sample, sequenced in a study of monozygotic twins with inflammatory bowel disease. Using the 5' RACE reads, TCRdb records one entry per CDR3 protein without DNA. The sample features 150,000 to 200,000 distinct CDR3 sequences, with approximately 3% in its top ten. Sequences were obtained from blood. Every receptor here comes from a human donor with ulcerative colitis or Crohn's disease, or a healthy co-twin of an affected twin (not recorded which).

The chain recombines TRBV5-5 with TRBJ1-2. The CDR3 covers 15 residues. CDR1 SGHKS and CDR2 YYEKEE come from the germline V gene (reference sequence). This CDR3 reads CASSLYDGQNLGYTF.

CDR3 region: CSARGAWDSRNTIYF. The chain uses TRBV20-1 and TRBJ1-3; absent DNA, TCRdb's TRBD1 call cannot be checked. Germline V gives CDR1 DFQATT, CDR2 SNEGSKA (reference sequence). This CDR3 has 15 amino acids.

The chain joins TRBV6-1 to TRBJ1-1; with no DNA, the TCRdb D assignment of TRBD1 cannot be verified. The CDR3 is 15 residues long. The germline V gene encodes CDR1 MNHNS and CDR2 SASEGT. The CDR3 sequence: CASSPTGTLNTEAFF.

The chain links TRBV5-4 to TRBJ2-7; TCRdb's D gene call, TRBD1, goes unchecked for lack of DNA. Germline values: CDR1 SGHNT, CDR2 YYREEE (reference sequence). The length of the CDR3 is 15 residues. The CDR3 protein is CASSKGAGISYEQYF.

The chain is built from TRBV5-1 and TRBJ2-1. The CDR3 spans 15 residues. The germline V gene encodes CDR1 SGHRS and CDR2 YFSETQ. This CDR3 reads CASSLPSGNNNEQFF.

The J gene is TRBJ2-1, the V gene TRBV30; TCRdb lists TRBD2, though no DNA is available to test this call. CDR1 and CDR2 from the germline V gene are GTSNPN and SVGIG (reference sequence). This CDR3 comprises 15 residues. The CDR3 reads CAWSSGTPTYNEQFF.

The V call is TRBV7-9, the J call TRBJ2-1; as DNA is missing, the TRBD2 call by TCRdb cannot be tested. CDR1 SEHNR and CDR2 FQNEAQ come from the germline V gene (reference sequence). The CDR3 runs 16 residues. CDR3: CASSVSTSGRADEQFF.

This chain uses TRBV7-9 with TRBJ2-7; there is no DNA to check the TCRdb D call of TRBD1. Germline values: CDR1 SEHNR, CDR2 FQNEAQ (reference sequence). The CDR3 is 15 amino acids. This chain's CDR3 is CASSPYGAPSYEQYF.

The chain has TRBV11-2 and TRBJ2-3; TCRdb's D call of TRBD1 is untestable without DNA. Per germline, CDR1 SGHAT and CDR2 FQNNGV. The CDR3 is made up of 17 amino acids. CDR3 in amino acids: CASSLEQDRGRLDTQYF.

J is TRBJ1-2 and V is TRBV20-1; TCRdb picks TRBD1, but there is no DNA to check that call. This CDR3 spans 12 amino acids. Germline CDR1 and CDR2: DFQATT and SNEGSKA (reference sequence). This CDR3 reads CSARVTVYGYTF.